The clone carrying this T cell receptor (beta chain) was detected many times. No antigen is known for it. Time point noted: newly diagnosed GD, antithyroid drugs for less than 3 months. The TCR library was made from RNA extracted from PBMCs. Assembly of TCR beta libraries relied on iRepertoire HTBI primers together with Arm-PCR of CDR3 regions. Authors' analysis steps: Among the samples, roughly 65 TRBV and about 15 TRBJ segments were identified. MiXCR was run by TCRdb on the multiplex PCR reads, yielding one entry per CDR3 protein. The V and J calls and clone size are TCRdb's, not the authors'. Of roughly 530,000 distinct CDR3 sequences in the sample, 15% to 20% were seen once. Trimming shortened V by 0 bases and J by 7 bases, and 13 bases separated the two germline ends. The CDR3 loop spans 15 amino acids. CDR1 and CDR2 (germline): SGHNT, YENEEA. The sample belongs to a study of regulatory T cells in long-lasting Graves disease. Study-wide results and limits: Persistent disease exhibited a predilection for TRBV28, TRBJ1-2 and TRBJ2-5. The persistent group shared roughly 2,700 public clonotypes, more than the roughly 990 shared by new patients.

These data also formed part of another study, on T cells in Graves' hyperthyroidism and ophthalmopathy. As reported in that work: Graves' hyperthyroidism showing no ophthalmopathy progression within 18 months was considered stable.

Material: peripheral blood mononuclear cells (PBMCs), obtained at new diagnosis, from a patient treated with antithyroid drugs. The chain couples TRBV11-3 to TRBJ2-1; the D gene is possibly TRBD2 (5 bases). The receptor was isolated from a middle-aged woman with Graves disease. In DNA form, the CDR3 reads TGTGCCAGCAGCTTAGATCTGAGGACTCCAAATGAGCAGTTCTTC. Translation: CASSLDLRTPNEQFF.